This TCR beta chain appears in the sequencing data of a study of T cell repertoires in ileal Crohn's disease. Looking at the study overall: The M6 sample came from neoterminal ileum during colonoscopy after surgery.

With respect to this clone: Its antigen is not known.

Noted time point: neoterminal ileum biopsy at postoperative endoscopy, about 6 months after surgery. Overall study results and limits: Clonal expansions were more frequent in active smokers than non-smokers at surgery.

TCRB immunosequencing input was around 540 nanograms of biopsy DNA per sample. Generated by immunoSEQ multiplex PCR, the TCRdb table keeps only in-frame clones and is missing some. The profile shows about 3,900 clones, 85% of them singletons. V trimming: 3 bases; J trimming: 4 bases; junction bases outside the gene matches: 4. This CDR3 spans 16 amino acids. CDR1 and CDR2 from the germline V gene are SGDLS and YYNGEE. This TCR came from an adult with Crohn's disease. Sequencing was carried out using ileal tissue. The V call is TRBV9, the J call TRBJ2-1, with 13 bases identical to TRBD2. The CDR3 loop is CASSARTSGGYNEQFF. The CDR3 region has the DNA TGTGCCAGCAGCGCCAGGACTAGCGGGGGTTACAATGAGCAGTTCTTC.